Below, 27 T cell receptor beta chains from the same sample are listed, as sequenced in a study of cytomegalovirus exposure and HLA in healthy donors. Amplification used 60 Vbeta primers and 13 Jbeta primers. Measured with immunoSEQ multiplex PCR; TCRdb has only the in-frame clones, and not every one. This sample has 150,000 to 200,000 clones, with around 80% found just once. The material sequenced was PBMCs. The receptors were sampled from a woman in her twenties or thirties in good health and CMV-seronegative.

The genes are TRBV19 and TRBJ1-5; 8 nucleotides line up with TRBD1. Germline V lookup: CDR1 LNHDA, CDR2 SQIVND (reference sequence). The CDR3 loop spans 14 amino acids. The CDR3: CLDREAMRGQPQHF. CDR3 in DNA: TGTTTGGACAGGGAGGCTATGCGGGGTCAGCCCCAGCATTTT.

The rearrangement joins TRBV4-3 to TRBJ2-6; 9 bases align to TRBD1. Losses at the gene ends were 10 bases for V and 0 bases for J; bases not matched to a gene: 7. Germline lookup yields CDR1 LGHNA and CDR2 YSLEER. This CDR3 is built from 16 residues. The chain's CDR3 is CAKKDRGYSGANVLTF. CDR3 bases: TGCGCCAAAAAGGACAGGGGTTACTCTGGGGCCAACGTCCTGACTTTC.

The gene calls are TRBV7-2 and TRBJ2-7; 11 bases match TRBD2. CDR3 size: 16 residues. The V segment lost 5 bases and the J segment 5 bases; nucleotides outside the gene matches: 11. CDR1 is SGHTA, CDR2 FQGNSA, per germline. The CDR3 DNA sequence: TGTGCCAGCAGCGTTAGTGTAGCGGGGGGGCGGAACGAGCAGTACTTC. This sequence encodes CASSVSVAGGRNEQYF.

This chain joins TRBV2 and TRBJ2-1; 8 bases are a match to TRBD1. CDR1 is SNHLY, CDR2 FYNNEI, per germline. The CDR3 loop spans 16 amino acids. J lost 4 bases, V lost 1 base, and 6 bases had no gene match. The CDR3 region has the DNA TGTGCCAGCAGTGAAGGATGGGACAGGCCATACAATGAGCAGTTCTTC. This translates into CASSEGWDRPYNEQFF. The full variable domain, rest sourced from reference TRBV2 and TRBJ2-1, is EPEVTQTPSHQVTQMGQEVILRCVPISNHLYFYWYRQILGQKVEFLVSFYNNEISEKSEIFDDQFSVERPDGSNFTLKIRSTKLEDSAMYFCASSEGWDRPYNEQFFGPGTRLTVL.

This clone was seen only once. This specimen includes other DNA sequences encoding the same CDR3. The genes are TRBV7-6 and TRBJ2-3; 10 nucleotides match TRBD2. The trim removed 4 bases at V and 2 bases at J, leaving 6 bases unmatched. Germline CDR1 SGHVS, CDR2 FNYEAQ. The CDR3 runs 16 residues. CDR3 DNA sequence: TGTGCCAGCAGCTCCTTAGCGGGGGGTATCACAGATACGCAGTATTTT. Residues: CASSSLAGGITDTQYF.

This CDR3 reads CASSVEAQGFSEAFF. DNA for the CDR3: TGTGCCAGCAGCGTAGAGGCGCAGGGGTTTTCTGAAGCTTTCTTT. The chain combines TRBV9 with TRBJ1-1; possible D gene TRBD1, 6 bases. The V end lost 0 bases, the J end lost 6 bases, and 15 bases lay between the germline ends. Germline V lookup: CDR1 SGDLS, CDR2 YYNGEE. The CDR3 totals 15 residues.

The rearrangement joins TRBV5-6 to TRBJ2-3, with 9 bases that match TRBD2. V lost 2 bases and J lost 3; bases outside the gene matches: 1. In germline, CDR1 is SGHDT, CDR2 YYEEEE. The CDR3 contains 14 residues. This CDR3 is CASSFLAGTDTQYF. As DNA, the CDR3 is TGTGCCAGCAGCTTCCTAGCGGGGACAGATACGCAGTATTTT.

V is TRBV30 and J is TRBJ1-5; weak D call: TRBD1 (5 bases). Trimming removed 2 bases at V and 6 bases at J, with 11 bases between. The CDR3 has 13 residues. Germline-derived CDR1 and CDR2 are GTSNPN and SVGIG (reference sequence). The CDR3 is CAWSTVGVQPQHF. Here the CDR3 DNA reads TGTGCCTGGAGTACAGTAGGGGTTCAGCCCCAGCATTTT.

On this clone: This specimen includes other DNA sequences encoding the same CDR3. This rearrangement joins TRBV5-1 to TRBJ1-2; perhaps TRBD1 as D (5 bases). The V end was cut by 0 bases, the J end by 4 bases, with 7 bases between. This CDR3 has 13 amino acids. Germline CDR1 SGHRS, CDR2 YFSETQ. The CDR3 DNA sequence: TGCGCCAGCAGCTTGGACAGGATCTATGGCTACACCTTC. As protein: CASSLDRIYGYTF.

The V gene is TRBV5-1, the J gene TRBJ1-6; 9 nucleotides match TRBD1. The CDR3 spans 15 residues. V lost 3 bases to trimming and J lost 8 bases; unmatched junction nucleotides: 6. CDR1 SGHRS and CDR2 YFSETQ come from the germline V gene. DNA for the CDR3: TGCGCCAGCAGCTCCACGGACAGGGGCCATTCACCCCTCCACTTT. It is translated as CASSSTDRGHSPLHF. The entire variable domain, with the rest obtained from reference TRBV5-1 and TRBJ1-6, is as follows: KAGVTQTPRYLIKTRGQQVTLSCSPISGHRSVSWYQQTPGQGLQFLFEYFSETQRNKGNFPGRFSGRQFSNSRSEMNVSTLELGDSALYLCASSSTDRGHSPLHFGNGTRLTVT.

The rearrangement links TRBV30 to TRBJ2-5; D ambiguous. Deletions cut 4 bases from V and 2 bases from J, with 8 bases between. The germline CDR1 and CDR2 sequences are GTSNPN and SVGIG (reference sequence). The CDR3 extends over 12 amino acids. CDR3 sequence (DNA): TGTGCCTGGACAGGTATACAAGAGACCCAGTACTTC. This codes for CAWTGIQETQYF. The full variable domain, its missing parts supplied by reference TRBV30 and TRBJ2-5, is SQTIHQWPATLVQPVGSPLSLECTVEGTSNPNLYWYRQAAGRGLQLLFYSVGIGQISSEVPQNLSASRPQDRQFILSSKKLLLSDSGFYLCAWTGIQETQYFGPGTRLLVL.

The rearrangement joins TRBV4-2 to TRBJ1-5; 12 bases align to TRBD1. The J segment lost 5 bases and the V segment lost 2 bases, leaving 7 bases of the junction unmatched. Per germline, CDR1 LGHNA and CDR2 YNFKEQ. CDR3 length equals 17 residues. CDR3 sequence (DNA): TGTGCCAGCAGCCAAAGAGGGACAGGGGGCTACGATCAGCCCCAGCATTTT. This codes for CASSQRGTGGYDQPQHF.

The chain joins TRBV29-1 to TRBJ2-4, with 9 bases lining up with TRBD1. The CDR3 is 12 amino acids. Germline loops: CDR1 SQVTM, CDR2 ANQGSEA. Trimming at V came to 4 bases and at J to 8 bases, leaving 3 bases not matched to a gene. For the CDR3, the DNA is TGCAGCGTTGGGACAGGGGCAGACATTCAGTACTTC. Protein product: CSVGTGADIQYF.

The chain has TRBV2 and TRBJ1-2, with 7 positions matching TRBD1. The CDR3 sequence is 16 residues long. Germline-derived CDR1 and CDR2 are SNHLY and FYNNEI. The trim removed 4 bases at V and 0 bases at J, leaving 8 bases unmatched. Written as DNA, the CDR3 is TGTGCCAGCAGTGGTATTCAGGGGGTATCTAACTATGGCTACACCTTC. This translates into CASSGIQGVSNYGYTF.

The V and J genes are TRBV30 and TRBJ1-1, with D perhaps TRBD1 (6 bases). Germline CDR1 reads GTSNPN; CDR2 reads SVGIG (reference sequence). The germline V and J ends were trimmed by 6 bases and 4 bases, with 15 bases remaining between them. This CDR3 has 13 amino acids. As DNA, the CDR3 is TGTGCCTGCCTCTTTGGGGGCAGCACTGAAGCTTTCTTT. Its protein product is CACLFGGSTEAFF.

This clone was seen a handful of times. The chain employs TRBV29-1 and TRBJ2-2; the match to TRBD1 covers 7 bases. The CDR3 length is 16 residues. V shed 6 bases and J 4 bases; nucleotides not matched to a gene: 14. CDR1 and CDR2 (germline): SQVTM, ANQGSEA. The CDR3 is CSVSFTGTESTGELFF. The CDR3 DNA follows: TGCAGCGTCTCATTTACCGGGACAGAGAGCACCGGGGAGCTGTTTTTT.

In DNA form, the CDR3 reads TGTGCCAGCAGCGTAGGACAGATCTCCTACGAGCAGTACTTC. As protein: CASSVGQISYEQYF. This chain links TRBV9 with TRBJ2-7, with D possibly matching TRBD1 (5 bases). Germline CDR1 reads SGDLS; CDR2 reads YYNGEE. V was clipped by 0 bases and J by 0 bases, with 7 bases between them. This CDR3 region has 14 residues.

CDR3 bases: TGTGCCAGCAGTTTATCCACAGGACCCAATCAGCCCCAGCATTTT. It yields the protein CASSLSTGPNQPQHF. V gene TRBV27 combines with J gene TRBJ1-5, with D possibly matching TRBD1 (5 bases). The length of the CDR3 is 15 residues. Trimming removed 0 bases at V and 3 bases at J, with 9 bases between. CDR1 and CDR2 from the germline V gene are MNHEY and SMNVEV (reference sequence).

V gene TRBV4-2 combines with J gene TRBJ1-1; D may be TRBD1 (6 bases). The V end was cut by 4 bases, the J end by 7 bases, with 16 bases between. This CDR3 has 14 residues. CDR1 and CDR2 (germline): LGHNA, YNFKEQ. CDR3 sequence (DNA): TGTGCCAGCAGCCGTCCGTCAGGGGAAGGTGAAGCTTTCTTT. As protein: CASSRPSGEGEAFF.

The gene calls are TRBV29-1 and TRBJ1-2, with a possible D match to TRBD1 (6 bases). This CDR3 comprises 14 residues. Trimming left V 4 bases short and J 6 bases short, with 18 bases between. Germline loops: CDR1 SQVTM, CDR2 ANQGSEA. The chain's CDR3 is CSVVSGPRGDGYTF. In nucleotides, the CDR3 is TGCAGCGTTGTTTCAGGACCCAGGGGAGATGGCTACACCTTC.

The chain recombines TRBV4-2 with TRBJ2-7, with 13 bases that match TRBD2. The CDR3 spans 17 residues. Per germline, CDR1 LGHNA and CDR2 YNFKEQ. After removal of 0 bases from V and 6 bases from J, the junction contained 8 bases not matched to a gene. Here the CDR3 DNA reads TGTGCCAGCAGCCAAGAACCGAGGACTAGCGGGGGTTCCGAGCAGTACTTC. Protein product: CASSQEPRTSGGSEQYF.

The chain joins TRBV9 to TRBJ2-1; 8 positions match TRBD2. V shed 0 bases, J shed 10 bases, and the junction held 12 bases outside the gene matches. The CDR3 is 16 amino acids. CDR1 SGDLS and CDR2 YYNGEE come from the germline V gene. CDR3 sequence: CASSVVAGGPLGEQFF. The DNA of the CDR3 is TGTGCCAGCAGCGTAGTGGCGGGGGGCCCATTGGGCGAGCAGTTCTTC.

The V and J genes are TRBV10-3 and TRBJ1-5, with TRBD1 identical over 7 bases. Germline V gene data show CDR1 as ENHRY and CDR2 as SYGVKD. The CDR3 is 18 residues long. V dropped 3 bases and J dropped 0; count of bases not matched to a gene: 11. CDR3 sequence reads: CAISDAGTDYYSNQPQHF. In nucleotides, the CDR3 is TGTGCCATCAGTGACGCCGGGACAGACTATTATAGCAATCAGCCCCAGCATTTT.

This clone occurred once. The chain recombines TRBV5-1 with TRBJ2-5; tentative D call: TRBD1 (6 bases). The J call may not be correct, given that the DNA end is closer to TRBJ2-7. The CDR3 consists of 14 residues. In germline, CDR1 is SGHRS, CDR2 YFSETQ. The DNA of the CDR3 is TGCGCCAGCAAAACAGGGACGACCTACTACGAGCAGTACTTC. The encoded protein is CASKTGTTYYEQYF.

This sequence joins TRBV6-1 and TRBJ2-7; D gene unclear. CDR1 and CDR2 from the germline V gene are MNHNS and SASEGT. The CDR3 consists of 12 residues. Trimming pared 8 bases from V and 3 bases from J, leaving 11 bases between. This chain's CDR3 is CASSVGLYEQYF. CDR3 DNA: TGTGCCAGCTCCGTCGGTCTCTACGAGCAGTACTTC.

As to this clone: This is likely a read error, given that the CDR3 carries no conserved phenylalanine or tryptophan at its end. The V gene is TRBV19, the J gene TRBJ1-1; 8 bases agree with TRBD1. The CDR3 sequence is 14 residues long. The trim removed 6 bases at V and 5 bases at J, leaving 8 bases unmatched. Germline lookup yields CDR1 LNHDA and CDR2 SQIVND (reference sequence). The CDR3 is CASRDRGLGTEAFL. CDR3 bases: TGTGCCAGTAGAGACAGGGGTTTAGGGACTGAAGCTTTCCTT.

This chain connects TRBV7-9 to TRBJ2-7; 7 positions agree with TRBD1. This CDR3 has 13 amino acids. Trimming removed 8 bases from V and 4 bases from J; junction bases left unmatched: 8. Germline loops: CDR1 SEHNR, CDR2 FQNEAQ (reference sequence). The CDR3 nucleotides read TGTGCCAGCGGGTCGACAGGGACGTACGAGCAGTACTTC. Translating it yields CASGSTGTYEQYF.